Each of the 14 T cell receptor beta chains below was sequenced from the same sample in a study of vaccination effects on CD4 cells after COVID-19. The culture ran for approximately 9 days before CD4+ T cells were isolated. This person caught SARS-CoV-2 sometime from March to December 2020, and PCR testing confirmed the infection. Each participant was administered two doses of either the BNT162b2 or the mRNA-1273 vaccine. These receptors' antigens are unknown. Profiling relied on immunoSEQ multiplex PCR, and the TCRdb table lists in-frame clones only, not all of them. The table shows tens of thousands of clones, with around 79% occurring only once. Specimen: CD4+ T cells from PBMCs cultured without peptide, collected after COVID-19 vaccination. These receptor sequences come from a human donor who had a prior SARS-CoV-2 infection.

The table lists this clone with a count of one. The J gene is TRBJ1-1, the V gene TRBV19, with D hard to call. Trimming took 0 bases from V and 5 from J, leaving 13 bases between them. The CDR3 runs 15 residues. From germline, CDR1 is LNHDA and CDR2 SQIVND (reference sequence). CDR3 DNA: TGTGCCAGTAGTATAGATAGTGGCGGCGGGACTGAAGCTTTCTTT. Protein sequence: CASSIDSGGGTEAFF.

The rearrangement links TRBV4-3 to TRBJ2-7, with D possibly being TRBD1 (5 bases). CDR3 length: 16 amino acids. Per the germline V gene, CDR1 is LGHNA and CDR2 is YSLEER. V lost 3 bases to trimming and J lost 2 bases, with 17 bases between them. The CDR3 DNA follows: TGCGCCAGCAGCCAGGCACTCGTAGGGGCCCCCTACGAGCAGTACTTC. This encodes CASSQALVGAPYEQYF.

This rearrangement joins TRBV6-6 to TRBJ2-7; tentatively, D is TRBD2 (5 bases). The CDR3 has 12 residues. V lost 6 bases to trimming and J lost 3 bases, with 9 bases between them. Germline values: CDR1 MNHNY, CDR2 SVGAGI (reference sequence). CDR3 sequence: CASSRGFYEQYF. The CDR3 nucleotides read TGTGCCAGCAGCAGAGGGTTCTACGAGCAGTACTTC.

The CDR3 DNA follows: TGCGCCAGCAGCTTGGCTGGGGGGATTATGAACACTGAAGCTTTCTTT. This encodes CASSLAGGIMNTEAFF. The chain carries TRBV5-1 and TRBJ1-1, with D perhaps matching TRBD1 (5 bases). The CDR3 runs to 16 residues. Trimming pared 0 bases from V and 0 bases from J, leaving 12 bases between. CDR1 SGHRS and CDR2 YFSETQ come from the germline V gene.

The chain has TRBV4-3 and TRBJ2-7; D is unresolved. V dropped 1 base and J dropped 2 bases, with 6 bases sitting between them. This CDR3 comprises 13 residues. Germline V gene lookup returns CDR1 LGHNA and CDR2 YSLEER. The CDR3 loop is CASSQVVAYEQYF. The CDR3 bases are TGCGCCAGCAGCCAAGTCGTAGCCTACGAGCAGTACTTC.

Only a few counts were recorded for this clone. This chain links TRBV5-1 with TRBJ1-6; 8 positions match TRBD1. CDR1 is SGHRS and CDR2 is YFSETQ in the germline V gene. The CDR3 runs 16 residues. The ends lost 1 base at V and 3 bases at J; junction bases unmatched: 3. The CDR3 region has the DNA TGCGCCAGCAGCTTGCTTGGGACAGGCTATAATTCACCCCTCCACTTT. Its translation: CASSLLGTGYNSPLHF.

CDR3 in amino acids: CASSQGLAGGLEADTQYF. CDR3 nucleotides: TGCGCCAGCAGCCAAGGACTAGCGGGAGGTTTAGAGGCAGATACGCAGTATTTT. This chain links TRBV4-3 with TRBJ2-3, with 13 bases aligning to TRBD2. Trimming took 1 base from V and 4 from J; bases not matched to a gene: 8. CDR1 LGHNA and CDR2 YSLEER come from the germline V gene. This CDR3 region has 18 residues.

The V and J genes are TRBV4-1 and TRBJ2-3; 8 bases agree with TRBD2. Germline V lookup: CDR1 MGHRA, CDR2 YSYEKL. J lost 0 bases, V lost 1 base, and 3 bases had no gene match. The CDR3 contains 16 residues. CDR3 in DNA: TGCGCCAGCAGCCAAGTCACTAGCGGTAGCACAGATACGCAGTATTTT. Its protein product is CASSQVTSGSTDTQYF.

The rearrangement links TRBV6-6 to TRBJ1-1; no definite D call. Trimming stripped 2 bases from V and 2 bases from J, with 6 bases between. There are 13 residues in the CDR3. CDR1 is MNHNY, CDR2 SVGAGI, per germline (reference sequence). The CDR3 region has the DNA TGTGCCAGCAGTTACGAGGGTAACACTGAAGCTTTCTTT. This gives the protein CASSYEGNTEAFF.

The chain couples TRBV19 to TRBJ1-1, with D possibly matching TRBD1 (5 bases). This CDR3 comprises 16 residues. Germline V CDR1 and CDR2: LNHDA, SQIVND (reference sequence). Trimming cost V 1 base and J 1 base, with 13 bases left between them. The CDR3 sequence: CASSIGWQGENTEAFF. CDR3 bases: TGTGCCAGTAGTATAGGCTGGCAGGGCGAGAACACTGAAGCTTTCTTT.

The V and J genes are TRBV5-8 and TRBJ2-2, with TRBD1 matching 7 bases. V shed 4 bases and J 3 bases; nucleotides not matched to a gene: 9. The germline CDR1 and CDR2 sequences are SGHTS and YDEGEE. The CDR3 spans 16 residues. The CDR3 reads CASSPEGGRDTGELFF. CDR3 in DNA: TGTGCCAGCAGCCCCGAAGGGGGCCGAGACACCGGGGAGCTGTTTTTT. The whole variable domain, filled in from reference TRBV5-8 and TRBJ2-2, reads EAGVTQSPTHLIKTRGQQATLRCSPISGHTSVYWYQQALGLGLQFLLWYDEGEERNRGNFPPRFSGRQFPNYSSELNVNALELEDSALYLCASSPEGGRDTGELFFGEGSRLTVL.

This clone was observed once. V gene TRBV2 combines with J gene TRBJ1-3, with D unresolved. Trimming took 4 bases from V and 0 from J, leaving 7 bases between them. The CDR3 runs 14 residues. Germline V gene lookup returns CDR1 SNHLY and CDR2 FYNNEI. The CDR3 nucleotides read TGTGCCAGCAGTGTACAGCTCTCTGGAAACACCATATATTTT. This encodes CASSVQLSGNTIYF.

The table lists this clone with a count of one. This chain uses TRBV5-1 with TRBJ2-1; D is undetermined. Trimming took off 0 bases at V and 4 bases at J, with 11 bases between the two ends. Per germline, CDR1 SGHRS and CDR2 YFSETQ. The CDR3 has 15 residues. CDR3 protein: CASSLGSGEYNEQFF. The DNA of the CDR3 is TGCGCCAGCAGCTTGGGGTCTGGCGAATACAATGAGCAGTTCTTC.

CDR3 coding DNA: TGTGCCAGTAGAAATCCAGTTGGAAACACCATATATTTT. This codes for CASRNPVGNTIYF. V gene TRBV19 combines with J gene TRBJ1-3, with no clear D. Trimming removed 6 bases from V and 3 bases from J, with 9 bases in between. The CDR3 loop spans 13 amino acids. The germline gives CDR1 LNHDA, CDR2 SQIVND (reference sequence).